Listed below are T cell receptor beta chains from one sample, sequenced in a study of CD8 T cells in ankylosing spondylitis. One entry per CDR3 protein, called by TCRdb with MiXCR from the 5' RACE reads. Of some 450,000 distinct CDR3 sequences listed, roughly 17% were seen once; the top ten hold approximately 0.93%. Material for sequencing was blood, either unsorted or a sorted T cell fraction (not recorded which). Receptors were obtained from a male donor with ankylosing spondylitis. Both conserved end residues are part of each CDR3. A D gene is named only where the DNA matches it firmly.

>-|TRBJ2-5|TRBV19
CASSDLRAQYF
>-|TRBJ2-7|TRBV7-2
CASSLEGPREQYF
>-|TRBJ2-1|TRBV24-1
CATSNYNEQFF
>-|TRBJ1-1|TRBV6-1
CASRRGQNTEAFF
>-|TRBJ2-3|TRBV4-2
CASSQGPLDTQYF
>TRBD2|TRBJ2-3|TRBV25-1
CASSEPYPHSRTSVYTDTQYF
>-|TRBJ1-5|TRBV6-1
CASSEAAGLYSNQPQHF
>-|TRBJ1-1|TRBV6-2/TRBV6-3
CASSSNREIFF
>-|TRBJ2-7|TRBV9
CASSSRPNLYEQYF
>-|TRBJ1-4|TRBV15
CATSRVVGEKLFF
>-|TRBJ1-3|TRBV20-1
CSAIPVSGNTIYF
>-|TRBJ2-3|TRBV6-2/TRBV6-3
CASSYAQLSFEDTQYF
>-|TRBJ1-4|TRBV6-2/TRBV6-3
CASSSPPRGTEKLFF
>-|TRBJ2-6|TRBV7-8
CASSLAVISGANVLTF
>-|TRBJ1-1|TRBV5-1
CASSWGQRRTEAFF
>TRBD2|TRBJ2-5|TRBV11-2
CASSREALAGGEWETQYF
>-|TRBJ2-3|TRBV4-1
CASSPYWREGGTDTQYF
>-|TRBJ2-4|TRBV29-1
CSVGGAGSKNIQYF
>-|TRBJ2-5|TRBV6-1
CASSQLASETQYF
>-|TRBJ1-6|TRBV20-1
CSARDRSPNSPLHF
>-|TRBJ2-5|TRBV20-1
CSARRGVGMETQYF
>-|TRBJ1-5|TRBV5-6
CASSPGGANGYQPQHF
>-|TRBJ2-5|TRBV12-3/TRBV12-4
CASSSPGGRETQYF
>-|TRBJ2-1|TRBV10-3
CAISEERGYNEQFF
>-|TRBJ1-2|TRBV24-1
CATQTNSPNTGGGYTF
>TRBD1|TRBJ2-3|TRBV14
CASSQVGRGRDTQYF
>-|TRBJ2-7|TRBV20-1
CSARDPLAARLVHEQYF
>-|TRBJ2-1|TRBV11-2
CASSVGRGPGNEQFF
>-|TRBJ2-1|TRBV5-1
CASSLWSPSSYNEQFF
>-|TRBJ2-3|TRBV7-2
CASSFIRQGADTQYF
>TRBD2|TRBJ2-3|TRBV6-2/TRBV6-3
CASRPHSGRALTDTQYF
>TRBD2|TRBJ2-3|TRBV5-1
CASSQRSGGSDTQYF
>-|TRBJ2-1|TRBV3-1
CASSQDPRAGEQFF
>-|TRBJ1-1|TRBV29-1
CSVESVNTEAFF
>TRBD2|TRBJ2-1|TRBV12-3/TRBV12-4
CASNRGGSYNEQFF
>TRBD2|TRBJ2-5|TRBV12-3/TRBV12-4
CASSLSGGGETQYF
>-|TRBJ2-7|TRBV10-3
CAISESRQGPGEQYF
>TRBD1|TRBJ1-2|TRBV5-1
CASSSDRGNYGYTF
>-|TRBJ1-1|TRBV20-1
CSARGRNTEAFF
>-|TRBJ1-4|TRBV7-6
CASSLVAGKNLVF
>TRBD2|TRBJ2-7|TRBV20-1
CSARDSGALHEQYF
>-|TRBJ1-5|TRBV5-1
CASSLGRADQPQHF
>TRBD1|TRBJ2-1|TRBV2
CASSVGGTGGYEQFF
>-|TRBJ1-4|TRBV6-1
CASSVERRGEKLFF
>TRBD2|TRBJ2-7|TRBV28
CATWDTTSGGAGQNF
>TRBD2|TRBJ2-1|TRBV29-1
CSVDRPTGTSENSRYNEQFF
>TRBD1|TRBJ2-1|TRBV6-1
CASKSGTGVNEQFF
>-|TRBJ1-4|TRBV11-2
CASSPGTESTNEKLFF
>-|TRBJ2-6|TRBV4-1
CASSQVMPRRGSAGANVLTF
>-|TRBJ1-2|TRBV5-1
CASSTGQPRGGYTF
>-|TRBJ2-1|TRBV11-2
CASSLPFSRVFGGNEQFF
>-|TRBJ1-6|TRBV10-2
CASSSVGSNSPLHF
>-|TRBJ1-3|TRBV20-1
CSAPPSGNTIYF
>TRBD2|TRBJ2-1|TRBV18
CASSPLFPGTSGYNEQFF